The rows below give T cell receptor beta chains drawn from one sample of a study of shared T cell receptors in the human thymus. Some clones are missing from TCRdb's copy, which holds only in-frame ones; the method was immunoSEQ multiplex PCR. The sample lists about 660,000 clones, roughly 90% occurring once. The same sample was also used in a study of human thymus T cells.

The sequencing sample was made of thymocytes. The source of these receptors is a boy under two years old with a congenital heart defect. CDR3s include the opening cysteine and the closing phenylalanine or tryptophan. A D gene is named only where the DNA matches it firmly. Size tells how often a clone was seen (once, few, many) or the class of an expanded clone, and some rows leave it out.

CDR3nt: TGTGCCTGGAGGGGGGGACTAGCGGGAGGCGATGAGCAGTTCTTC
CDR3aa: CAWRGGLAGGDEQFF
abundance: -
d_gene: TRBD2
j_gene: TRBJ2-1
v_gene: TRBV30

CDR3nt: TGTGCCTGGAGTTTAGCGGAGCTCTCCTACAATGAGCAGTTCTTC
CDR3aa: CAWSLAELSYNEQFF
abundance: -
d_gene: -
j_gene: TRBJ2-1
v_gene: TRBV30

CDR3nt: TGTGCCAGCAGCGGCGGGAGGGTCCCCTACGAGCAGTACTTC
CDR3aa: CASSGGRVPYEQYF
abundance: few
d_gene: TRBD2
j_gene: TRBJ2-7
v_gene: TRBV7-2

CDR3nt: TGTGCCAGCAGGCCGACTAGCGGGTCCTACGAGCAGTACTTC
CDR3aa: CASRPTSGSYEQYF
abundance: -
d_gene: TRBD2
j_gene: TRBJ2-7
v_gene: TRBV28

CDR3nt: TGCGCCAGCAGCCAAGCTTCTAGCGGTATAATGTACCAAGAGACCCAGTACTTC
CDR3aa: CASSQASSGIMYQETQYF
abundance: -
d_gene: TRBD2
j_gene: TRBJ2-5
v_gene: TRBV4-3

CDR3nt: TGTGCCAGCAGCTTACTGCGCGGGGCCGATGAAAAACTGTTTTTT
CDR3aa: CASSLLRGADEKLFF
abundance: -
d_gene: -
j_gene: TRBJ1-4
v_gene: TRBV7-9

CDR3nt: TGTGCCAGCAGCCCCAGGTTGGACAGCTCTGGAAACACCATATATTTT
CDR3aa: CASSPRLDSSGNTIYF
abundance: -
d_gene: -
j_gene: TRBJ1-3
v_gene: TRBV7-2

CDR3nt: TGCGCCAGCAGCCCCACGGAGGGGGTAGCGGGAGAGAACATTCAGTACTTC
CDR3aa: CASSPTEGVAGENIQYF
abundance: -
d_gene: TRBD2
j_gene: TRBJ2-4
v_gene: TRBV5-1

CDR3nt: TGTGCCAGCAGTCCAAATCCGGGACAGGGAATTATGGTAATAGACGAGCAGTACTTC
CDR3aa: CASSPNPGQGIMVIDEQYF
abundance: -
d_gene: TRBD1
j_gene: TRBJ2-7
v_gene: TRBV27

CDR3nt: TGTGCCAGCAGTGCCGGAGTTGGTTACGAGCAGTACTTC
CDR3aa: CASSAGVGYEQYF
abundance: -
d_gene: -
j_gene: TRBJ2-7
v_gene: TRBV28

CDR3nt: TGCGCCAGCAGTGGACGGACAGTCCTTTGCGAGCAGTACTTC
CDR3aa: CASSGRTVLCEQYF
abundance: -
d_gene: -
j_gene: TRBJ2-7
v_gene: TRBV10-1

CDR3nt: TGTGCCAGCAGCTCGCGGGAGGGAGGGACAGATACGCAGTATTTT
CDR3aa: CASSSREGGTDTQYF
abundance: -
d_gene: TRBD2
j_gene: TRBJ2-3
v_gene: TRBV7-2

CDR3nt: TGTGCCAGCAGCTCCCGGGACTTTCCGTACGATACGCAGTATTTT
CDR3aa: CASSSRDFPYDTQYF
abundance: -
d_gene: -
j_gene: TRBJ2-3
v_gene: TRBV7-2

CDR3nt: TGTGCCCGAACCCTTGGAGCAGATACGCAGTATTTT
CDR3aa: CARTLGADTQYF
abundance: -
d_gene: -
j_gene: TRBJ2-3
v_gene: TRBV25-1

CDR3nt: TGTGCCAGCAGCCACTGTGGGACTAGCGGAAAAGCCAAAAACATTCAGTACTTC
CDR3aa: CASSHCGTSGKAKNIQYF
abundance: -
d_gene: TRBD2
j_gene: TRBJ2-4
v_gene: TRBV5-8

CDR3nt: TGTGCCAGCAGCTTGGGTCCTTCTGGAGGTCAGCCCCAGCATTTT
CDR3aa: CASSLGPSGGQPQHF
abundance: -
d_gene: -
j_gene: TRBJ1-5
v_gene: TRBV5-8

CDR3nt: TGTGCCAGCTCACCAGTACCGGGAAGCACCGGGGAGCTGTTTTTT
CDR3aa: CASSPVPGSTGELFF
abundance: -
d_gene: -
j_gene: TRBJ2-2
v_gene: TRBV18

CDR3nt: TGTGCCAGCAGCCGGACTAGCGGGGATTCCAATGAGCAGTTCTTC
CDR3aa: CASSRTSGDSNEQFF
abundance: -
d_gene: TRBD2
j_gene: TRBJ2-1
v_gene: TRBV27

CDR3nt: TGTGCCAGTAGTATAAAAGGGGGCTGGACTGAAGCTTTCTTT
CDR3aa: CASSIKGGWTEAFF
abundance: -
d_gene: TRBD1
j_gene: TRBJ1-1
v_gene: TRBV19

CDR3nt: TGTGCCAGCAGTGATGGCGGGATTAGCACAGATACGCAGTATTTT
CDR3aa: CASSDGGISTDTQYF
abundance: -
d_gene: -
j_gene: TRBJ2-3
v_gene: TRBV6-1

CDR3nt: TGTGCCAGCAGCTCCCGAAGGGAGGGAGGGTACAATGAGCAGTTCTTC
CDR3aa: CASSSRREGGYNEQFF
abundance: -
d_gene: TRBD2
j_gene: TRBJ2-1
v_gene: TRBV13

CDR3nt: TGCAGCGCCCGGGAGGGGCACGAGCAGTACTTC
CDR3aa: CSAREGHEQYF
abundance: once
d_gene: TRBD2
j_gene: TRBJ2-7
v_gene: TRBV29-1

CDR3nt: TGTGCCAGCAGTGAACGGTCTTTAGCGGGGAGTATGGGCAATGAGCAGTTCTTC
CDR3aa: CASSERSLAGSMGNEQFF
abundance: once
d_gene: TRBD2
j_gene: TRBJ2-1
v_gene: TRBV2

CDR3nt: TGTGCCAGCAGTTTCCATAACAAGGGGTACTATGGCTACACCTTC
CDR3aa: CASSFHNKGYYGYTF
abundance: -
d_gene: -
j_gene: TRBJ1-2
v_gene: TRBV27

CDR3nt: TGTGCCAGTAGTTCCTTGGGACAGGGGAACTATGGCTACACCTTC
CDR3aa: CASSSLGQGNYGYTF
abundance: -
d_gene: TRBD1
j_gene: TRBJ1-2
v_gene: TRBV19

CDR3nt: TGTGCCAGCAGCTTGCCGACTAGGAAGGCCTCGGGAAGCACAGATACGCAGTATTTT
CDR3aa: CASSLPTRKASGSTDTQYF
abundance: -
d_gene: -
j_gene: TRBJ2-3
v_gene: TRBV5-8

CDR3nt: TGTGCCAGCAGTTACGACAGGGCGAGCACAGATACGCAGTATTTT
CDR3aa: CASSYDRASTDTQYF
abundance: -
d_gene: TRBD1
j_gene: TRBJ2-3
v_gene: TRBV6-5

CDR3nt: TGTGCCAGCCTATTCTTGACAGATAGCACAGATACGCAGTATTTT
CDR3aa: CASLFLTDSTDTQYF
abundance: -
d_gene: -
j_gene: TRBJ2-3
v_gene: TRBV6-1

CDR3nt: TGTGCCAGCTCACCCAGGGGGGTCCGTTCCTACAATGAGCAGTTCTTC
CDR3aa: CASSPRGVRSYNEQFF
abundance: -
d_gene: -
j_gene: TRBJ2-1
v_gene: TRBV18

CDR3nt: TGTGCCAGCAGCCAAGATTTTCGGGTTTACGAGCAGTACTTC
CDR3aa: CASSQDFRVYEQYF
abundance: -
d_gene: -
j_gene: TRBJ2-7
v_gene: TRBV14

CDR3nt: TGCGCCAGCAGCCAGCAGGGAAACTATGGCTACACCTTC
CDR3aa: CASSQQGNYGYTF
abundance: once
d_gene: -
j_gene: TRBJ1-2
v_gene: TRBV4-1

CDR3nt: TGTGCCAGCAGCGAATACCCGGGACTAGCCTCTTTCACAGATACGCAGTATTTT
CDR3aa: CASSEYPGLASFTDTQYF
abundance: -
d_gene: TRBD2
j_gene: TRBJ2-3
v_gene: TRBV7-9

CDR3nt: TGCGCCAGCAGCCAAGAGCGTGGGACAGGGGAAAACACTGAAGCTTTCTTT
CDR3aa: CASSQERGTGENTEAFF
abundance: -
d_gene: TRBD1
j_gene: TRBJ1-1
v_gene: TRBV4-1

CDR3nt: TGTGCCAGCAGCTCGGCGGCAGACTATGGCTACACCTTC
CDR3aa: CASSSAADYGYTF
abundance: -
d_gene: -
j_gene: TRBJ1-2
v_gene: TRBV5-4

CDR3nt: TGTGCCAGCAGTTTAAAGCGCTTCCCCTCCTACAATGAGCAGTTCTTC
CDR3aa: CASSLKRFPSYNEQFF
abundance: -
d_gene: -
j_gene: TRBJ2-1
v_gene: TRBV28

CDR3nt: TGTGCCAGCAGTTCCCTCCCGGGGTCGAGCTCCTACGAGCAGTACTTC
CDR3aa: CASSSLPGSSSYEQYF
abundance: -
d_gene: -
j_gene: TRBJ2-7
v_gene: TRBV27

CDR3nt: TGTGCCAGCGCTTCGGGACAAGACTACGAGCAGTACTTC
CDR3aa: CASASGQDYEQYF
abundance: -
d_gene: -
j_gene: TRBJ2-7
v_gene: TRBV6-5

CDR3nt: TGTGCCAGCAGCTTAGGCTTGGGACAGCTGACTAGCACAGATACGCAGTATTTT
CDR3aa: CASSLGLGQLTSTDTQYF
abundance: -
d_gene: TRBD1
j_gene: TRBJ2-3
v_gene: TRBV13

CDR3nt: TGTGCCAGCAGCTTAGTGCCGGGGTGCACAGATACGCAGTATTTT
CDR3aa: CASSLVPGCTDTQYF
abundance: -
d_gene: -
j_gene: TRBJ2-3
v_gene: TRBV7-6

CDR3nt: TGTGCCAGCAGCCAAGAGATCAGGGCCGGTGCCTACGAGCAGTACTTC
CDR3aa: CASSQEIRAGAYEQYF
abundance: once
d_gene: -
j_gene: TRBJ2-7
v_gene: TRBV4-2

CDR3nt: TGTGCCAGCAGCTTATCTACACAGCCCAATCAGCCCCAGCATTTT
CDR3aa: CASSLSTQPNQPQHF
abundance: -
d_gene: -
j_gene: TRBJ1-5
v_gene: TRBV7-6

CDR3nt: TGTGCCAGCAGCTTGGGGGGTGGAGGACGGGGCTACGAGCAGTACTTC
CDR3aa: CASSLGGGGRGYEQYF
abundance: -
d_gene: -
j_gene: TRBJ2-7
v_gene: TRBV5-6

CDR3nt: TGTGCCAGCAGTCGACAGGGGTGGCAGCCCCAGCATTTT
CDR3aa: CASSRQGWQPQHF
abundance: -
d_gene: TRBD1
j_gene: TRBJ1-5
v_gene: TRBV27